This T cell receptor beta chain was identified in a study of T-cell memory formation after mild COVID-19. Broader study findings: There was no confirmation that second-wave clones peaking on day 37 were SARS-CoV-2 specific.

TCRdb recomputed calls from the 5' RACE reads with MiXCR, one row per CDR3 protein. The sample shows fewer than 150,000 distinct CDR3 sequences, about a sixth of them seen only once. Germline loops: CDR1 SNHLY, CDR2 FYNNEI. The germline V and J ends were trimmed by 6 bases and 9 bases, with 23 bases remaining between them. This CDR3 has 15 residues. A word on this clonotype: The antigen is unknown.

This sequence was found in a man aged 18 to 30 who had mild COVID-19 (a few samples of this study predate the infection). Cell type and time point are not known. The chain is built from TRBV2 and TRBJ2-5; TRBD2 is a possible D gene (8 bases). The material sequenced was PBMCs or a T cell subset sorted from them (not recorded which). CDR3 DNA: TGTGCCAGCAGCACGGGAGGGCAGGGGGTTGGGGCCCAGTACTTC. Its translation is CASSTGGQGVGAQYF.